The 32 T cell receptor beta chains below were found in one sample sequenced in a study of T-cell memory formation after mild COVID-19. TCRdb called the 5' RACE reads again in MiXCR, with one record for every CDR3 protein. The sample contains a few hundred thousand distinct CDR3 sequences, over 13% of which appear only once. Input material: PBMCs or a T cell subset sorted from them (not recorded which). The source of these receptors is a young man who had mild COVID-19 (a few samples of this study predate the infection). Cell type and time point are not known.

In its sample, this clonotype was seen many times. V usage is TRBV7-2 and J usage is TRBJ2-5; TRBD2 might be the D (5 bases). V was shortened by 5 bases and J by 2 bases, with 15 bases between the two germline ends. In germline, CDR1 is SGHTA, CDR2 FQGNSA. This CDR3 has 15 amino acids. The CDR3 region is CASSRGASLQETQYF. As DNA, the CDR3 is TGTGCCAGCAGCCGCGGCGCTAGCCTTCAAGAGACCCAGTACTTC.

This clonotype was picked up a small number of times. Here the CDR3 reads CASRFTPIDTGELFF. CDR3 coding DNA: TGTGCCAGCAGGTTCACCCCTATCGACACCGGGGAGCTGTTTTTT. This chain links TRBV12-3 or TRBV12-4 with TRBJ2-2; no clear D gene. V gave up 6 bases and J gave up 3 bases, with 14 bases separating them. This CDR3 has 15 amino acids.

This clonotype has just a few counts. The chain links TRBV9 to TRBJ2-4; D uncertain. Trimming removed 0 bases at V and 3 bases at J, with 7 bases between. The CDR3 is 14 amino acids. Germline CDR1 reads SGDLS; CDR2 reads YYNGEE. The CDR3 loop is CASSVASVKNIQYF. The DNA of the CDR3 is TGTGCCAGCAGCGTAGCCAGCGTCAAAAACATTCAGTACTTC.

This clonotype showed up just a few times. The rearrangement links TRBV7-2 to TRBJ2-1; 12 positions match TRBD2. Per the germline V gene, CDR1 is SGHTA and CDR2 is FQGNSA. Trimming at V came to 5 bases and at J to 8 bases, leaving 7 bases not matched to a gene. The CDR3 extends over 15 amino acids. The CDR3 DNA reads TGTGCCAGCAGCAAACTAGCGGGGGGCGGCGATGAGCAGTTCTTC. This translates into CASSKLAGGGDEQFF.

This clonotype has only a few counts. The V call is TRBV20-1, the J call TRBJ1-1, with D hard to call. The CDR3 contains 11 residues. CDR1 is DFQATT, CDR2 SNEGSKA, per germline (reference sequence). V lost 0 bases, J lost 10 bases, and 9 bases lay in between. The CDR3 nucleotides are TGCAGTGCTAGAGAGGGAAATTCAGCTTTCTTT. Translating gives CSAREGNSAFF.

This clonotype was seen only a few times. The chain uses TRBV9 and TRBJ2-5; D could derive from TRBD1 or TRBD2 (5 bases each). The V gene lost 3 bases and the J gene lost 4 bases, with 13 bases spanning the gap. CDR1 is SGDLS, CDR2 YYNGEE, per germline. The CDR3 has 14 residues. In DNA form, the CDR3 reads TGTGCCAGCAGCGAGGGACCCTTGGGAGAGACCCAGTACTTC. It is translated as CASSEGPLGETQYF.

This clonotype was seen more than once but under ten times. The chain combines TRBV2 with TRBJ2-5, with D unclear. The V end lost 8 bases, the J end lost 5 bases, and 12 bases lay between the germline ends. There are 12 residues in the CDR3. Germline CDR1 is SNHLY and CDR2 is FYNNEI. Here the CDR3 DNA reads TGTGCCAGCGGGCCTAGTGGGGAGACCCAGTACTTC. The encoded protein is CASGPSGETQYF.

V gene TRBV9 combines with J gene TRBJ2-3; TRBD2 matches 9 bases. Trimming cost V 3 bases and J 2 bases; bases outside gene matches: 4. Germline lookup yields CDR1 SGDLS and CDR2 YYNGEE. CDR3 size: 15 residues. This CDR3 reads CASSGAGGVTDTQYF. For the CDR3, the DNA is TGTGCCAGCAGCGGCGCGGGGGGGGTCACAGATACGCAGTATTTT.

There are many counts of this clonotype. The chain is built from TRBV5-1 and TRBJ2-3, with D possibly matching TRBD2 (5 bases). Germline lookup yields CDR1 SGHRS and CDR2 YFSETQ. The CDR3 has 15 amino acids. V was trimmed by 0 bases and J by 1 base, leaving 9 bases between them. This CDR3 reads CASSLESGGTDTQYF. Written as DNA, the CDR3 is TGCGCCAGCAGCTTGGAGTCCGGGGGCACAGATACGCAGTATTTT.

The V gene is TRBV5-1, the J gene TRBJ2-2; a weak D match, TRBD1 (6 bases). Germline V gene sequence: CDR1 SGHRS, CDR2 YFSETQ. The CDR3 is made up of 14 amino acids. Trimming removed 4 bases at V and 1 base at J, with 8 bases between. Here the CDR3 reads CASSADRNTGELFF. The CDR3 nucleotides are TGCGCCAGCAGCGCGGACAGGAACACCGGGGAGCTGTTTTTT.

This clonotype has a handful of counts. The genes are TRBV2 and TRBJ1-5; possible D gene TRBD1, 5 bases. This CDR3 region has 14 residues. Trimming took off 8 bases at V and 0 bases at J, with 11 bases between the two ends. Per the germline V gene, CDR1 is SNHLY and CDR2 is FYNNEI. The DNA of the CDR3 is TGTGCCAGCCGGGGGAGGAATAGCAATCAGCCCCAGCATTTT. It translates to CASRGRNSNQPQHF.

This clonotype appeared a few times. The chain employs TRBV7-6 and TRBJ1-1, with TRBD1 as a possible D gene (5 bases). CDR3 length: 15 residues. Germline V lookup: CDR1 SGHVS, CDR2 FNYEAQ. V lost 5 bases to trimming and J lost 3 bases, with 16 bases between them. The CDR3 region is CASSLQGPGDTEAFF. The CDR3 DNA reads TGTGCCAGCAGCCTGCAGGGCCCCGGGGACACTGAAGCTTTCTTT.

This clonotype was counted many times. The chain links TRBV4-3 to TRBJ2-2, with D maybe TRBD1 (6 bases). Trimming pared 5 bases from V and 5 bases from J, leaving 18 bases between. The germline CDR1 and CDR2 sequences are LGHNA and YSLEER. The CDR3 spans 16 residues. The CDR3 nucleotides are TGCGCCAGCAGCGACCGACAGGTTCGCGGTACCGGGGAGCTGTTTTTT. This gives the protein CASSDRQVRGTGELFF.

Only a few counts were recorded for this clonotype. The chain is built from TRBV9 and TRBJ2-3; 9 positions match TRBD2. Unmatched junction bases numbered 2, after V lost 1 base and J lost 5 bases. CDR1 is SGDLS, CDR2 YYNGEE, per germline. The CDR3 is made up of 14 amino acids. CDR3 nucleotide sequence: TGTGCCAGCAGCGTACTAGCGGGGATAGATACGCAGTATTTT. This codes for CASSVLAGIDTQYF. The full variable domain, its missing parts supplied by reference TRBV9 and TRBJ2-3, is DSGVTQTPKHLITATGQRVTLRCSPRSGDLSVYWYQQSLDQGLQFLIQYYNGEERAKGNILERFSAQQFPDLHSELNLSSLELGDSALYFCASSVLAGIDTQYFGPGTRLTVL.

This clonotype was counted many times. V is TRBV4-1 and J is TRBJ1-1; tentative D call: TRBD1 (5 bases). Germline V CDR1 and CDR2: MGHRA, YSYEKL. Trimming removed 0 bases at V and 6 bases at J, with 17 bases between. This CDR3 contains 16 residues. The CDR3 loop reads CASSQELGGRGAEAFF. DNA for the CDR3: TGCGCCAGCAGCCAAGAGTTGGGAGGCCGGGGGGCTGAAGCTTTCTTT.

This clonotype was detected many times. The V and J genes are TRBV7-2 and TRBJ1-3; D not resolved. Trimming took off 1 base at V and 6 bases at J, with 4 bases between the two ends. Germline V lookup: CDR1 SGHTA, CDR2 FQGNSA. This CDR3 spans 12 amino acids. Written as DNA, the CDR3 is TGTGCCAGCAGCTTAGGCCCAAACACCATATATTTT. It yields the protein CASSLGPNTIYF.

This clonotype was seen only a few times. CDR3 DNA sequence: TGTGCCAGCAGTTTTCGGAGCCCATATGGCTACACCTTC. As protein: CASSFRSPYGYTF. The chain joins TRBV12-3 or TRBV12-4 to TRBJ1-2; D uncertain. V was trimmed by 3 bases and J by 5 bases, leaving 10 bases between them. The CDR3 is 13 amino acids.

CDR3 bases: TGTGCCAGCAGCTTAGGTAGACAGCAGAACACTGAAGCTTTCTTT. This codes for CASSLGRQQNTEAFF. The gene calls are TRBV7-2 and TRBJ1-1; tentative D call: TRBD1 (5 bases). The CDR3 covers 15 residues. Per the germline V gene, CDR1 is SGHTA and CDR2 is FQGNSA. Trimming shortened V by 1 base and J by 1 base, and 10 bases separated the two germline ends.

This chain joins TRBV7-9 and TRBJ2-5, with 7 positions matching TRBD2. In germline, CDR1 is SEHNR, CDR2 FQNEAQ (reference sequence). The J segment lost 1 base and the V segment lost 10 bases, leaving 3 bases of the junction unmatched. The CDR3 spans 12 residues. The CDR3 bases are TGTGCCACCCGGGGGGTCCAAGAGACCCAGTACTTC. It translates to CATRGVQETQYF. The variable domain in full, with the rest retrieved from reference TRBV7-9 and TRBJ2-5, is DTGVSQNPRHKITKRGQNVTFRCDPISEHNRLYWYRQTLGQGPEFLTYFQNEAQLEKSRLLSDRFSAERPKGSFSTLEIQRTEQGDSAMYLCATRGVQETQYFGPGTRLLVL.

The genes are TRBV20-1 and TRBJ2-5, with 10 bases matching TRBD2. The CDR3 contains 15 residues. V was pared by 1 base and J by 4 bases, with 6 bases of the junction left unmatched. Germline loops: CDR1 DFQATT, CDR2 SNEGSKA (reference sequence). In DNA, the CDR3 is TGCAGTGCTAGAGTTCCTAGCGGGGGTAGAGAGACCCAGTACTTC. Its protein product is CSARVPSGGRETQYF.

This clonotype showed up just a few times. This chain links TRBV29-1 with TRBJ2-5; TRBD2 agrees at 8 bases. The CDR3 runs to 16 residues. The V segment lost 0 bases and the J segment 4 bases; nucleotides outside the gene matches: 10. Germline CDR1 reads SQVTM; CDR2 reads ANQGSEA. Here the CDR3 DNA reads TGCAGCGTTGAAGAATTAGGCGGGGGGCGTCCAGAGACCCAGTACTTC. This translates into CSVEELGGGRPETQYF. The variable domain in full, completed from reference TRBV29-1 and TRBJ2-5, reads SAVISQKPSRDICQRGTSLTIQCQVDSQVTMMFWYRQQPGQSLTLIATANQGSEATYESGFVIDKFPISRPNLTFSTLTVSNMSPEDSSIYLCSVEELGGGRPETQYFGPGTRLLVL.

The sample holds many counts of this clonotype. The chain has TRBV15 and TRBJ2-6, with TRBD1 matching 7 bases. With V trimmed by 1 base and J by 0 bases, 9 bases remained unmatched. Germline lookup yields CDR1 LNHNV and CDR2 YYDKDF (reference sequence). The CDR3 runs to 19 residues. The DNA of the CDR3 is TGTGCCACCAGCAGAGCCCGGGACAGATTCTTCTCTGGGGCCAACGTCCTGACTTTC. Protein sequence: CATSRARDRFFSGANVLTF.

The sample holds a few counts of this clonotype. CDR3 bases: TGTGCCAGCAGAAAGAGCGGGGAAGGCACCGGGGAGCTGTTTTTT. This gives the protein CASRKSGEGTGELFF. This sequence joins TRBV6-2 or TRBV6-3 and TRBJ2-2; the match to TRBD2 covers 7 bases. The CDR3 spans 15 residues. J lost 4 bases, V lost 6 bases, and 8 bases had no gene match. Germline V gene data show CDR1 as MNHEY and CDR2 as SVGEGT.

This clonotype was seen a handful of times. The CDR3 sequence: CASSLVGLAGGQDTQYF. The CDR3 region has the DNA TGTGCCAGCAGCTTAGTGGGACTAGCGGGGGGGCAAGATACGCAGTATTTT. This rearrangement joins TRBV7-8 to TRBJ2-3, with 16 bases identical to TRBD2. This CDR3 is 17 amino acids long. The trim removed 1 base at V and 5 bases at J, leaving 3 bases unmatched. Germline lookup yields CDR1 SGHVS and CDR2 FQNEAQ.

The CDR3 DNA sequence: TGCAGTGCTAGTCTCACGGGACAGGGGGCAACCGAGCAGTACTTC. It yields the protein CSASLTGQGATEQYF. This chain links TRBV20-1 with TRBJ2-7; 12 bases map to TRBD1. The junction had 9 bases not matched to a gene; V was cut back by 3 bases and J by 6 bases. The germline V gene has CDR1 DFQATT and CDR2 SNEGSKA (reference sequence). The CDR3 runs to 15 residues.

J is TRBJ1-1 and V is TRBV5-5; D is uncertain. CDR1 SGHKS and CDR2 YYEKEE come from the germline V gene (reference sequence). Trimming pared 0 bases from V and 7 bases from J, leaving 7 bases between. This CDR3 spans 12 amino acids. The DNA of the CDR3 is TGTGCCAGCAGCTTGGCTAGGAATGAAGCTTTCTTT. The encoded protein is CASSLARNEAFF.

This clonotype was counted between two and nine times. The V and J genes are TRBV10-3 and TRBJ2-1; the match to TRBD1 covers 9 bases. The CDR3 covers 11 residues. V shed 10 bases and J 10 bases; nucleotides not matched to a gene: 5. CDR1 ENHRY and CDR2 SYGVKD come from the germline V gene. The CDR3 DNA reads TGTGCCAGCACAGGGGGCGGAGAGCAGTTCTTC. This translates into CASTGGGEQFF.

The chain combines TRBV20-1 with TRBJ2-3, with a possible D match to TRBD2 (6 bases). Trimming stripped 6 bases from V and 0 bases from J, with 19 bases between. Germline V lookup: CDR1 DFQATT, CDR2 SNEGSKA (reference sequence). The CDR3 consists of 16 residues. The CDR3 loop is CSAPDKAGISTDTQYF. CDR3 DNA sequence: TGCAGTGCCCCAGATAAGGCGGGGATAAGCACAGATACGCAGTATTTT.

This clonotype was counted a few times. This chain connects TRBV11-2 to TRBJ2-5, with 8 bases identical to TRBD1. J was trimmed by 5 bases and V by 0 bases; bases with no gene match: 5. The CDR3 length is 15 residues. In germline, CDR1 is SGHAT, CDR2 FQNNGV. CDR3 residues: CASSLEMTGDETQYF. The CDR3 DNA reads TGTGCCAGCAGCTTAGAAATGACAGGGGACGAGACCCAGTACTTC.

V gene TRBV21-1 combines with J gene TRBJ2-2; no DNA check was done on the table's D call, TRBD2. TRBV21-1 corresponds to a pseudogene. The CDR3 spans 18 residues. For the CDR3, the DNA is TGTGCCAGCAGCAAAGAAGGAGGGGATCCTTTGAACACCGGGGAGCTGTTTTTT. It translates to CASSKEGGDPLNTGELFF.

This rearrangement joins TRBV6-6 to TRBJ1-6; D is unclear. V was trimmed by 5 bases and J by 7 bases, leaving 12 bases between them. CDR3 length: 14 residues. Germline lookup yields CDR1 MNHNY and CDR2 SVGAGI (reference sequence). The CDR3 nucleotides read TGTGCCAGCAGTCCCGGGTCACGGAATTCACCCCTCCACTTT. Encoded protein: CASSPGSRNSPLHF.

This chain connects TRBV28 to TRBJ2-5; TRBD2 might be the D (6 bases). The V gene lost 5 bases and the J gene lost 6 bases, with 13 bases spanning the gap. The CDR3 totals 13 residues. Germline lookup yields CDR1 MDHEN and CDR2 SYDVKM. For the CDR3, the DNA is TGTGCCAGCAGTCGAAGACGGGAGCAGACCCAGTACTTC. This gives the protein CASSRRREQTQYF.